The entry below gives a single TCR beta chain sequence along with its context. What it recognizes is unknown. Method: immunoSEQ multiplex PCR; TCRdb's copy keeps in-frame clones and lacks some. The repertoire consists of about 94,000 clones, with less than 85% occurring once and the leading ten covering roughly 4.3%. This entry is derived from a study of T cell responses to AZD1222 COVID-19 vaccine. Whole-study findings and limits: Clonal diversity may have been underestimated, and the donors were mostly white British, with more females than males. Researchers report vaccine-associated CD4 TCRs spanning spike, with dominance at 160-218 and 743-854. It was only after the peak T cell response that any repertoires were sampled.

This CDR3 contains 14 residues. Unmatched junction bases numbered 10, after V lost 9 bases and J lost 3 bases. The material sequenced was peripheral blood, taken 28 days after the second AZD1222 dose. The TCR was taken from an adult who received the AZD1222 COVID-19 vaccine. The chain is built from TRBV23-1 and TRBJ2-7, with 8 nucleotides matching TRBD1. TRBV23-1 is an ORF, and what it does is uncertain. The CDR3 loop is CARGLGQAYYEQYF. CDR3 coding DNA: TGCGCCAGGGGGCTGGGACAGGCCTACTACGAGCAGTACTTC.